This T cell receptor (beta chain) emerged from a study of immune cell composition in non-small cell lung cancer. Study-wide background: Most cases were lung adenocarcinoma or squamous cell carcinoma. Whole-study findings and limits: Tumour TCR-beta clonality showed no significant link to smoking pack-years. In adenocarcinoma, maximal tumour-associated clone frequency tracked TIL tumour reactivity.

This clone was recorded a few times. Its target is not known. The V end was cut by 6 bases, the J end by 7 bases, with 13 bases between. The CDR3 length is 12 residues. Normal lung was taken at the farthest possible site, at least 3 cm from tumour. Frozen unsorted single-cell suspensions supplied the genomic DNA. Only in-frame clones appear in the TCRdb table, and some are missing; sequencing was by immunoSEQ multiplex PCR. The profile shows 3,000 to 4,500 clones, over 70% of them singletons. The chain has TRBV5-3 and TRBJ2-5, with D possibly matching TRBD2 (6 bases). TRBV5-3 falls under the ORF class, with uncertain function. Input material: non-adjacent lung tissue. The origin of this receptor is a human donor with non-small cell lung cancer. The CDR3 here is CARNWGVGTQYF. The DNA of the CDR3 is TGTGCCAGAAACTGGGGGGTCGGGACCCAGTACTTC.